This TCR beta chain was sequenced during a study of T cells after yellow fever vaccination. TCRdb ran MiXCR on the 5' RACE reads and lists one entry per CDR3 protein. Of around 500,000 distinct CDR3 sequences in the sample, 20% to 25% were seen once. Study outcomes and limitations: The secondary response peaked faster, at day 5 versus 15, but was weaker. Researchers cautioned that FACS-sorted repertoires could harbor abundant clonotypes contaminating from the bulk population.

Details on this clonotype: As yet, its antigen is unknown.

Germline values: CDR1 DFQATT, CDR2 SNEGSKA (reference sequence). Deletions cut 0 bases from V and 5 bases from J, with 17 bases between. The CDR3 is made up of 16 amino acids. The V call is TRBV20-1, the J call TRBJ2-4; a weak D match, TRBD1 (6 bases). Sequenced material: PBMCs, taken roughly 20 days after the first yellow fever vaccination. This sequence was found in a man aged 18 to 30 who received the YFV17D yellow fever vaccine. CDR3 in amino acids: CSARDLVSGVENIQYF. In nucleotides, the CDR3 is TGCAGTGCTAGAGATCTTGTATCAGGGGTGGAAAACATTCAGTACTTC.